Below, 30 T cell receptor beta chains from the same sample are listed, as sequenced in a study of human T cells and chemical hapten exposure. Time point meaning: patch test 1, 2 weeks after DPC sensitization. Treatment defined: therapeutic diphenylcyclopropenone sensitization with weekly scalp DPC. TCRdb re-derived calls from the RACE reads in MiXCR, one entry per CDR3 protein. The sample contains just under 350,000 distinct CDR3 sequences, under 8% of which appear only once. The sequencing here drew on whole blood, taken in connection with sensitization to the hapten diphenylcyclopropenone (DPC). The source of these receptors is a young woman with alopecia areata. Some clones in this sample may be carry-over from other donors' samples.

This clonotype appeared a few times. This chain joins TRBV29-1 and TRBJ1-2, with D maybe TRBD1 (5 bases). The V end was cut by 6 bases, the J end by 3 bases, with 11 bases between. CDR3 length equals 12 residues. Germline CDR1 SQVTM, CDR2 ANQGSEA. The chain's CDR3 is CSVIRADYGYTF. The CDR3 DNA follows: TGCAGCGTCATCAGGGCGGACTATGGCTACACCTTC.

This clonotype was seen ten or more times. This rearrangement joins TRBV28 to TRBJ1-5, with a possible D match to TRBD1 (5 bases). Between the trimmed V and J ends, which lost 6 bases and 6 bases, there was a span of 18 bases. CDR1 and CDR2 from the germline V gene are MDHEN and SYDVKM. CDR3 size: 15 residues. The CDR3 is CASRNGGASGQPQHF. The CDR3 region has the DNA TGTGCCAGCAGGAATGGAGGGGCTTCGGGTCAGCCCCAGCATTTT.

This rearrangement joins TRBV12-3 or TRBV12-4 to TRBJ1-4; a weak D match, TRBD1 (6 bases). Trimming left V 8 bases short and J 0 bases short, with 16 bases between. CDR3 length: 16 amino acids. CDR3 bases: TGTGCCAGCGCAGGACAGTCGGATGCAACTAATGAAAAACTGTTTTTT. This gives the protein CASAGQSDATNEKLFF.

This chain joins TRBV7-2 and TRBJ2-1; no clear D. CDR1 and CDR2 (germline): SGHTA, FQGNSA. The ends were cut back, 5 bases at V and 5 bases at J, with 19 bases in the middle. The CDR3 is 16 residues long. In nucleotides, the CDR3 is TGTGCCAGCAGCCCGTCGACCAATGAGATGAACAATGAGCAGTTCTTC. Translating it yields CASSPSTNEMNNEQFF.

DNA of the CDR3: TGTGCCAGCAACCTCAACATGGGGGCGGGGGCGAGAGATACGCAGTATTTT. This sequence encodes CASNLNMGAGARDTQYF. The chain combines TRBV27 with TRBJ2-3, with D perhaps matching TRBD2 (7 bases). Germline values: CDR1 MNHEY, CDR2 SMNVEV (reference sequence). The CDR3 consists of 17 residues. V lost 7 bases and J lost 5, with 25 bases in between.

This clonotype was seen repeatedly, ten times or more. V usage is TRBV6-1 and J usage is TRBJ2-3, with D tentatively TRBD2 (7 bases). Germline-derived CDR1 and CDR2 are MNHNS and SASEGT. This CDR3 region has 17 residues. V was shortened by 4 bases and J by 0 bases, with 17 bases between the two germline ends. CDR3 region: CASSGKSGGPSTDTQYF. DNA for the CDR3: TGTGCCAGCAGTGGGAAGTCCGGGGGGCCTAGCACAGATACGCAGTATTTT.

This clonotype was observed a few times. This chain uses TRBV6-4 with TRBJ2-3; D assignment may be TRBD1 or TRBD2 (6 bases each). The CDR3 sequence is 11 residues long. V lost 4 bases, J lost 11 bases, and 10 bases lay in between. Germline loops: CDR1 MRHNA, CDR2 SNTAGT. Here the CDR3 DNA reads TGTGCCAGCAGTGGAGGGGGGTTGCAGTATTTT. It translates to CASSGGGLQYF.

This clonotype was recorded at least ten times. The chain has TRBV12-3 or TRBV12-4 and TRBJ2-1; D uncertain. The CDR3 has 13 residues. V gave up 7 bases and J gave up 2 bases, with 9 bases separating them. The CDR3 loop reads CASTPTAYNEQFF. CDR3 nucleotide sequence: TGTGCCAGCACCCCGACTGCCTACAATGAGCAGTTCTTC.

This clonotype has ten or more counts. The CDR3 loop reads CASSQDATENIQYF. Here the CDR3 DNA reads TGCGCCAGCAGCCAAGATGCGACAGAAAACATTCAGTACTTC. The V gene is TRBV4-3, the J gene TRBJ2-4; D might be TRBD1 (5 bases). The CDR3 spans 14 residues. The V end was cut by 0 bases, the J end by 5 bases, with 8 bases between. Germline CDR1 is LGHNA and CDR2 is YSLEER.

The chain is built from TRBV3-1 and TRBJ1-2; weak D call: TRBD1 (5 bases). CDR1 is LGHDT, CDR2 YNNKEL, per germline (reference sequence). CDR3 length equals 16 residues. The V gene lost 0 bases and the J gene lost 1 base, with 12 bases spanning the gap. CDR3 nucleotide sequence: TGTGCCAGCAGCCAAGATCCCGACAGTTTTAACTATGGCTACACCTTC. It translates to CASSQDPDSFNYGYTF.

The chain couples TRBV3-1 to TRBJ2-3, with a tentative D call TRBD1 (6 bases). Trimming shortened V by 0 bases and J by 6 bases, and 16 bases separated the two germline ends. CDR1 is LGHDT, CDR2 YNNKEL, per germline (reference sequence). CDR3 length equals 16 residues. In DNA, the CDR3 is TGTGCCAGCAGCCAAGATCCGGACAGCCCCACCGATACGCAGTATTTT. This translates into CASSQDPDSPTDTQYF.

J is TRBJ1-4 and V is TRBV6-5, with 8 bases identical to TRBD1. Germline V gene sequence: CDR1 MNHEY, CDR2 SVGAGI. V trimming: 5 bases; J trimming: 8 bases; junction bases outside the gene matches: 10. The CDR3 is 15 amino acids. The CDR3 is CASSQQGAGYEKLFF. The CDR3 bases are TGTGCCAGCAGTCAGCAGGGGGCAGGGTACGAAAAACTGTTTTTT.

The J gene is TRBJ1-2, the V gene TRBV25-1, with D unclear. Germline-derived CDR1 and CDR2 are MGHDK and SYGVNS. V was pared by 3 bases and J by 4 bases, with 21 bases between. The CDR3 is made up of 17 amino acids. The CDR3 region is CASSEGGRGTLGYGYTF. The CDR3 DNA reads as TGTGCCAGCAGTGAGGGCGGGAGAGGAACTTTGGGCTATGGCTACACCTTC.

This clonotype was found a few times. V usage is TRBV5-1 and J usage is TRBJ2-3; 7 bases are a match to TRBD2. The CDR3 has 14 amino acids. Looked up from germline, CDR1 is SGHRS and CDR2 is YFSETQ. With V trimmed by 4 bases and J by 5 bases, 7 bases remained unmatched. This CDR3 reads CASSAGGLGDTQYF. As DNA, the CDR3 is TGCGCCAGCAGCGCCGGGGGGTTGGGAGATACGCAGTATTTT. Full variable domain (missing parts from reference TRBV5-1 and TRBJ2-3): KAGVTQTPRYLIKTRGQQVTLSCSPISGHRSVSWYQQTPGQGLQFLFEYFSETQRNKGNFPGRFSGRQFSNSRSEMNVSTLELGDSALYLCASSAGGLGDTQYFGPGTRLTVL.

This clonotype came up a few times. This chain links TRBV3-1 with TRBJ1-5, with no clear D. This CDR3 is 13 amino acids long. V lost 8 bases and J lost 0, with 8 bases in between. Germline V gene sequence: CDR1 LGHDT, CDR2 YNNKEL (reference sequence). Written as DNA, the CDR3 is TGTGCCAGCGGATTCAATAGCAATCAGCCCCAGCATTTT. Protein: CASGFNSNQPQHF.

This clonotype came up a few times. J is TRBJ1-5 and V is TRBV13; tentatively, D is TRBD1 (5 bases). The CDR3 length is 15 residues. The germline gives CDR1 PRHDT, CDR2 FYEKMQ (reference sequence). Between the trimmed V and J ends, which lost 4 bases and 1 base, there was a span of 11 bases. The CDR3, as DNA: TGTGCCAGCAGCTCAGGCCGGGACAGCAATCAGCCCCAGCATTTT. Its protein product is CASSSGRDSNQPQHF.

This clonotype has a handful of counts. This sequence joins TRBV4-2 and TRBJ2-1; D call uncertain. This CDR3 is 13 amino acids long. Germline CDR1 reads LGHNA; CDR2 reads YNFKEQ. Trimming pared 0 bases from V and 9 bases from J, leaving 9 bases between. CDR3 nucleotides: TGTGCCAGCAGCCAAGATGCAGCCCCTGAGCAGTTCTTC. It encodes CASSQDAAPEQFF.

This clonotype was observed at least ten times. The CDR3 sequence is CASSQEPEAEAFF. CDR3 nucleotides: TGCGCCAGCAGCCAAGAACCCGAGGCTGAAGCTTTCTTT. This rearrangement joins TRBV4-3 to TRBJ1-1; D gene ambiguous. The CDR3 spans 13 residues. CDR1 and CDR2 (germline): LGHNA, YSLEER. V was pared by 0 bases and J by 6 bases, with 8 bases between.

Details on this clonotype: At one end the junction does not follow the germline gene, possibly because of a read error. The CDR3 is CASSLSSQGTQYF. In DNA, the CDR3 is TGTGCCAGCAGTTTGTCCTCCCAAGGGACCCAGTACTTC. The gene calls are TRBV27 and TRBJ2-5; D unclear. Germline assignment: CDR1 MNHEY and CDR2 SMNVEV (reference sequence). The length of the CDR3 is 13 residues.

This clonotype appeared a few times. J is TRBJ1-5 and V is TRBV6-4; D call uncertain. V was cut by 9 bases and J by 7 bases, with 13 bases left in between. Germline lookup yields CDR1 MRHNA and CDR2 SNTAGT. The CDR3 runs 12 residues. CDR3 region: CARSPPGQPQHF. CDR3 in DNA: TGTGCCAGGTCACCTCCTGGGCAGCCCCAGCATTTT.

This clonotype was picked up a small number of times. The chain combines TRBV10-2 with TRBJ2-2; maybe TRBD1 (5 bases). V was trimmed by 2 bases and J by 4 bases, leaving 14 bases between them. The CDR3 is made up of 16 amino acids. Germline loops: CDR1 WSHSY, CDR2 SAAADI. CDR3 protein: CASSERGAGRTGELFF. The CDR3 bases are TGCGCCAGCAGTGAGAGGGGCGCCGGACGCACCGGGGAGCTGTTTTTT.

J is TRBJ1-5 and V is TRBV4-2; 7 bases line up with TRBD1. V shed 0 bases, J shed 3 bases, and the junction held 5 bases outside the gene matches. The V gene's germline CDR1 is LGHNA and CDR2 YNFKEQ. This CDR3 contains 16 residues. This CDR3 is CASSQDGTEANQPQHF. As DNA, the CDR3 is TGTGCCAGCAGCCAAGATGGGACAGAAGCCAATCAGCCCCAGCATTTT.

This clonotype has more than one count but fewer than ten. The chain couples TRBV28 to TRBJ1-1, with a tentative D call TRBD1 (6 bases). V lost 5 bases, J lost 3 bases, and 13 bases lay in between. The CDR3 covers 14 residues. Germline CDR1 MDHEN, CDR2 SYDVKM. DNA of the CDR3: TGTGCCAGCAGTCCCGACAGGCTCTACACTGAAGCTTTCTTT. Its translation: CASSPDRLYTEAFF.

The V call is TRBV3-1, the J call TRBJ2-1; weak D call: TRBD2 (5 bases). The germline CDR1 and CDR2 sequences are LGHDT and YNNKEL (reference sequence). The CDR3 length is 13 residues. Trimming cost V 2 bases and J 12 bases, with 14 bases left between them. The CDR3 DNA reads TGTGCCAGCAGCCAAACAATAGTTGAGGGGCAGTTCTTC. Translation gives CASSQTIVEGQFF.

The genes are TRBV27 and TRBJ1-1; the D gene is possibly TRBD1 (5 bases). V was cut by 10 bases and J by 1 base, with 13 bases left in between. CDR1 is MNHEY and CDR2 is SMNVEV in the germline V gene (reference sequence). The CDR3 sequence is 13 residues long. The CDR3 nucleotides read TGTGCCACCCAGGGAGGTACGAACACTGAAGCTTTCTTT. It codes for CATQGGTNTEAFF.

The chain carries TRBV18 and TRBJ1-5; TRBD1 might be the D (5 bases). The germline V gene has CDR1 KGHSH and CDR2 LQKENI. The CDR3 runs 16 residues. The germline V and J ends were trimmed by 2 bases and 1 base, with 12 bases remaining between them. CDR3 amino acids: CASSPAGGASNQPQHF. CDR3 coding DNA: TGTGCCAGCTCACCAGCGGGAGGGGCGAGCAATCAGCCCCAGCATTTT. Looking up the rest from reference TRBV18 and TRBJ1-5 gives the full variable domain: NAGVMQNPRHLVRRRGQEARLRCSPMKGHSHVYWYRQLPEEGLKFMVYLQKENIIDESGMPKERFSAEFPKEGPSILRIQQVVRGDSAAYFCASSPAGGASNQPQHFGDGTRLSIL.

The rearrangement links TRBV29-1 to TRBJ2-7, with a possible D match to TRBD1 (6 bases). Deletions cut 6 bases from V and 3 bases from J, with 9 bases between. CDR1 is SQVTM and CDR2 is ANQGSEA in the germline V gene. The CDR3 is made up of 11 amino acids. The CDR3 DNA follows: TGCAGCGTGGGGGCCGGCTACGAGCAGTACTTC. Protein sequence: CSVGAGYEQYF.

The rearrangement links TRBV7-9 to TRBJ2-1, with unresolved D. This CDR3 region has 15 residues. Trimming removed 1 base from V and 4 bases from J, with 11 bases in between. The V gene's germline CDR1 is SEHNR and CDR2 FQNEAQ (reference sequence). This chain's CDR3 is CASSLDGGRYNEQFF. In DNA form, the CDR3 reads TGTGCCAGCAGCTTAGATGGCGGCAGATACAATGAGCAGTTCTTC.

This clonotype came up many times. The V and J genes are TRBV29-1 and TRBJ1-3; TRBD1 agrees at 8 bases. V lost 6 bases and J lost 1; bases outside the gene matches: 5. Germline-derived CDR1 and CDR2 are SQVTM and ANQGSEA. CDR3 length: 14 amino acids. The CDR3: CSVGQGESGNTIYF. Here the CDR3 DNA reads TGCAGCGTCGGACAGGGTGAATCTGGAAACACCATATATTTT.

V and J are TRBV7-2 and TRBJ1-1; unclear D gene. V was shortened by 4 bases and J by 9 bases, with 9 bases between the two germline ends. The CDR3 has 11 residues. Germline V gives CDR1 SGHTA, CDR2 FQGNSA. The DNA for the CDR3 is TGTGCCAGCAGCTCCCGCGCAAAAGCTTTCTTT. Translated: CASSSRAKAFF.